This T cell receptor beta chain was identified during a study of CD8+CD57+ T cells in acquired aplastic anemia. Germline-derived CDR1 and CDR2 are SGHAT and FQDESV (reference sequence). The CDR3 is made up of 16 amino acids. Trimming stripped 0 bases from V and 8 bases from J, with 19 bases between. Genomic DNA provided the template from which TCR beta VDJ and CDR3 profiles were obtained. TCRdb ran MiXCR on the reads and lists one entry per CDR3 protein. The sample includes roughly 180,000 distinct CDR3 sequences, almost 50% seen only once; the top ten take roughly 13%. Sequenced patients had shown CD8+CD57+ cell expansion by flow cytometry. As a group, the patients uniformly had severe acquired aplastic anemia. Study observations and caveats: Significant differences in CD8+ Simpson's diversity were not observed between patients and controls.

This clonotype was observed a handful of times. Its specificity is unknown. The V and J genes are TRBV11-1 and TRBJ1-2, with D possibly being TRBD1 (5 bases). The sequence came from a human donor with aplastic anemia. What was sequenced was sorted CD4+, CD8+, or CD8+CD57+ T cells (not recorded which) from PBMCs. The CDR3 DNA reads TGTGCCAGCAGCTTAGCGACCCGAGGGCAGGGTGGCGGCTACACCTTC. Protein: CASSLATRGQGGGYTF.